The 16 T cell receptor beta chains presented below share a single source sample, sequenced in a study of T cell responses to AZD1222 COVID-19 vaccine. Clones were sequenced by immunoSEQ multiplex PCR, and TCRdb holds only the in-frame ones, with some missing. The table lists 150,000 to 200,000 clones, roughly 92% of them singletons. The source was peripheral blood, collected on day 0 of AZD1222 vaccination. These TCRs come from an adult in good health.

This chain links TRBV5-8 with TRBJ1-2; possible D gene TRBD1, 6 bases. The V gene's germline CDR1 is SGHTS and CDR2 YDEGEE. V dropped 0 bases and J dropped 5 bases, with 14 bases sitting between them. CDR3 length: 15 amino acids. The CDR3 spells CASSLGRGRGYGYTF. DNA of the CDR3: TGTGCCAGCAGCTTGGGACGGGGGCGAGGGTATGGCTACACCTTC.

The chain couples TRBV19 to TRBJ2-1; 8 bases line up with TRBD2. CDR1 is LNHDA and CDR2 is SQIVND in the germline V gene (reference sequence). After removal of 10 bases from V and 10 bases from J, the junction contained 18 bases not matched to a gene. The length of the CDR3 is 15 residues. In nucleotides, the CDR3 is TGTGCCACCTCCCCCGGTGTAGCGGGATTGCGAGAGCAGTTCTTC. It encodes CATSPGVAGLREQFF.

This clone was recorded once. CDR3 coding DNA: TGTGCCAGCAGCCAAGCCGGGACTAGGGGCGAGACCCAGTACTTC. Translation gives CASSQAGTRGETQYF. The chain recombines TRBV3-1 (or the pseudogene TRBV3-2) with TRBJ2-5, with 8 bases that match TRBD2. This CDR3 has 15 residues. CDR1 and CDR2 from the germline V gene are LGHDT and YNNKEL (reference sequence). J was trimmed by 5 bases and V by 1 base; bases with no gene match: 6.

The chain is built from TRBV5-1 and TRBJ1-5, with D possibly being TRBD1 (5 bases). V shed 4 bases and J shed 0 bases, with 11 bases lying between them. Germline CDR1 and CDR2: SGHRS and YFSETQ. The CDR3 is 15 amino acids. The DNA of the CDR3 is TGCGCCAGCAGCCTCGAAGGGGATAGCAATCAGCCCCAGCATTTT. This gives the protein CASSLEGDSNQPQHF.

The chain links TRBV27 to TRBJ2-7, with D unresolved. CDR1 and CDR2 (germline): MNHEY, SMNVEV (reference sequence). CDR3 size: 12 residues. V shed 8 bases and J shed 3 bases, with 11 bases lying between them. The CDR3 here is CASVGLNYEQYF. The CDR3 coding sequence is TGTGCCAGCGTCGGGCTTAACTACGAGCAGTACTTC.

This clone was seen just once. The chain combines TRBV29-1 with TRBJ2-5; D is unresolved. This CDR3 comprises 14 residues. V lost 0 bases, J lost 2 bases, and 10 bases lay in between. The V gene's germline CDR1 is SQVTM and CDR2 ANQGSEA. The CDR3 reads CSVEDPLDQETQYF. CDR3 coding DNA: TGCAGCGTTGAAGATCCCCTAGATCAAGAGACCCAGTACTTC.

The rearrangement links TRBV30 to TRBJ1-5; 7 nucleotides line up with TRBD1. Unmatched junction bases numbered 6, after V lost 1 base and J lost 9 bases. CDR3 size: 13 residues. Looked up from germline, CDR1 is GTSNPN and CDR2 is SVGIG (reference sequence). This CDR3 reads CAWSARGVGPQHF. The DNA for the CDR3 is TGTGCCTGGAGTGCCAGGGGGGTAGGGCCCCAGCATTTT.

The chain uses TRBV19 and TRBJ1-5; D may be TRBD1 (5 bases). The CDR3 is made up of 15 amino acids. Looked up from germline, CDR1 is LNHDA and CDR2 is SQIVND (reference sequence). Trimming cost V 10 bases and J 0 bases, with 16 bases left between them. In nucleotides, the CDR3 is TGTGCCACCGTCCCCTCGGGGGGTAGCAATCAGCCCCAGCATTTT. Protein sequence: CATVPSGGSNQPQHF. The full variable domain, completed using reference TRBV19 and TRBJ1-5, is DGGITQSPKYLFRKEGQNVTLSCEQNLNHDAMYWYRQDPGQGLRLIYYSQIVNDFQKGDIAEGYSVSREKKESFPLTVTSAQKNPTAFYLCATVPSGGSNQPQHFGDGTRLSIL.

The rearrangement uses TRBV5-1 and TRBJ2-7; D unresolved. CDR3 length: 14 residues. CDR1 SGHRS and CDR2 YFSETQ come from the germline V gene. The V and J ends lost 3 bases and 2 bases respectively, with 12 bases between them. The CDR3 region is CASSSPVTTYEQYF. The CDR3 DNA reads TGCGCCAGCAGCTCCCCAGTTACTACCTACGAGCAGTACTTC.

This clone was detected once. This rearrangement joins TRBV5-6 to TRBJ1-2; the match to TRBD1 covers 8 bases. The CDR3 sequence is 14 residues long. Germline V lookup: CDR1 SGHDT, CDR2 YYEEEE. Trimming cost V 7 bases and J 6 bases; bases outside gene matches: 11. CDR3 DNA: TGTGCCAGCTCCGACAGGGGCCGCTGGGATGGCTACACCTTC. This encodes CASSDRGRWDGYTF.

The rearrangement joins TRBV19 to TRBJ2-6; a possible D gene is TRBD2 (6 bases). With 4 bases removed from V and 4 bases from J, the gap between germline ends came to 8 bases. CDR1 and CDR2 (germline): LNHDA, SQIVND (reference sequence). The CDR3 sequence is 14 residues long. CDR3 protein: CASSNLAGANVLTF. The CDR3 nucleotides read TGTGCCAGTAGTAACCTAGCGGGGGCCAACGTCCTGACTTTC.

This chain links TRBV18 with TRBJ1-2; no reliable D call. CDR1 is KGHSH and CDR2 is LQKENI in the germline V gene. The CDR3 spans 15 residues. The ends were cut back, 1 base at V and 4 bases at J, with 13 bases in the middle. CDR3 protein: CASSPRRLDIYGYTF. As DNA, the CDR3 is TGTGCCAGCTCACCACGGCGGTTAGATATCTATGGCTACACCTTC.

CDR3 region: CASSQGLAGPGDEQFF. CDR3 sequence (DNA): TGCGCCAGCAGCCAGGGACTAGCGGGGCCAGGGGATGAGCAGTTCTTC. This sequence joins TRBV4-1 and TRBJ2-1; 13 bases fit TRBD2. Trimming took 3 bases from V and 8 from J; bases not matched to a gene: 7. From germline, CDR1 is MGHRA and CDR2 YSYEKL. CDR3 length equals 16 residues.

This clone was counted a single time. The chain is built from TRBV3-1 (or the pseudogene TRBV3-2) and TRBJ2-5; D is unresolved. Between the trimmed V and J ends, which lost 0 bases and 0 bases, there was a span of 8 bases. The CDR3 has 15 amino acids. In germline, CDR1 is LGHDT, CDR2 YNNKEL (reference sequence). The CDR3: CASSQDITDQETQYF. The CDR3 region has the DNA TGTGCCAGCAGCCAAGACATCACGGACCAAGAGACCCAGTACTTC.

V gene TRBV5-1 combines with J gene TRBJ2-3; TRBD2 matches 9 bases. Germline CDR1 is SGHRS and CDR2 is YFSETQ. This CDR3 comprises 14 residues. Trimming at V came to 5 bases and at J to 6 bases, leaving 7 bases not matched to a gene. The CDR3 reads CASSSGSGVDTQYF. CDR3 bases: TGCGCCAGCAGTAGCGGGAGCGGGGTCGATACGCAGTATTTT.

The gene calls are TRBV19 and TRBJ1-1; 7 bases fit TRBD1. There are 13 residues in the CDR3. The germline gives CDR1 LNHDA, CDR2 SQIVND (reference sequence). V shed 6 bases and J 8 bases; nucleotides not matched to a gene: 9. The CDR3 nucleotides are TGTGCCAGTAGAAATCGACAGGGCCTCGAAGCTTTCTTT. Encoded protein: CASRNRQGLEAFF.